The clone carrying this T cell receptor (beta chain) was detected only a few times. This specimen comes from a study of tumor-infiltrating lymphocytes in oesophageal squamous cell carcinoma. Per germline, CDR1 SGHTA and CDR2 FQGNSA. The CDR3 extends over 15 amino acids. The V and J ends lost 4 bases and 8 bases respectively, with 18 bases between them. TCRdb reprocessed the PCR reads with MiXCR, giving one entry per CDR3 protein. Of some 14,000 distinct CDR3 sequences listed, roughly 50% are singletons. This chain uses TRBV7-2 with TRBJ2-4; no clear D gene. This sequence originates from a male donor with esophageal squamous cell carcinoma. Sequencing was carried out using esophageal tumor tissue. This CDR3 reads CASSSLDVSWHIQYF. The CDR3 nucleotides read TGTGCCAGCAGCTCACTGGACGTAAGTTGGCACATTCAGTACTTC.